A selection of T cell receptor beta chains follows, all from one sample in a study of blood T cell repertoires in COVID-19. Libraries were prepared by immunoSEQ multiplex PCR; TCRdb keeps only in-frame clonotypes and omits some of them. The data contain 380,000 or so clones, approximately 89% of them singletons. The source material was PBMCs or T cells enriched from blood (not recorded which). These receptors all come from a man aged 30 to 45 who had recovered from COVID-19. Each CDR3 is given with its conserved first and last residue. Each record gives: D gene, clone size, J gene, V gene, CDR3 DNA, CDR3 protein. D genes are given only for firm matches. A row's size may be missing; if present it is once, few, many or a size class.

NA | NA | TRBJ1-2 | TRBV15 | TGTGCCACCAGCAGAGACCCTATAACAGGGTGGGGCTACACCTTC | CATSRDPITGWGYTF
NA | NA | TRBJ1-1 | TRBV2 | TGTGCCAGCAGTGTAGAAGGGGCAGGCAACACTGAAGCTTTCTTT | CASSVEGAGNTEAFF
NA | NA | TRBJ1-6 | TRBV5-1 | TGCGCCAGGATAAACAAAAAACATTCACCCCTCCACTTT | CARINKKHSPLHF
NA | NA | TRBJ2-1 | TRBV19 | TGTGCCACCTCCACCGGGACATATTCCTACAATGAGCAGTTCTTC | CATSTGTYSYNEQFF
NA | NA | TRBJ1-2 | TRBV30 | TGTGCCTGGAGTTTAGGGGCCGCCGGCTACACCTTC | CAWSLGAAGYTF
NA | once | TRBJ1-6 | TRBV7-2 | TGTGCCAGCAGCATACAGGGTCCGGGAACTTTAATTTTTAATTCACCCCTCCACTTT | CASSIQGPGTLIFNSPLHF
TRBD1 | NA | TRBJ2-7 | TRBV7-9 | TGTGCCAGCAGCGGCCCCAGGGGGCGCGAGCAGTACTTC | CASSGPRGREQYF
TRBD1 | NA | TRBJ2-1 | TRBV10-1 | TGCGCCAGCAGTCCTGGGACAGGGCACAATGAGCAGTTCTTC | CASSPGTGHNEQFF
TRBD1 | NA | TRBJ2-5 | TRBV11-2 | TGTGCCAGCAGGTCTAGGGACAGATCCCAAGAGACCCAGTACTTC | CASRSRDRSQETQYF
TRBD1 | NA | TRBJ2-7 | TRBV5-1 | TGCGCCAGCAGCTCCTCCCTAACTCGACAGGGCGGCGAGCAGTACTTC | CASSSSLTRQGGEQYF
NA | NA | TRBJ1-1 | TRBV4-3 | TGCGCCAGCAGCCAAGGGACAGCCTTTATGAACACTGAAGCTTTCTTT | CASSQGTAFMNTEAFF